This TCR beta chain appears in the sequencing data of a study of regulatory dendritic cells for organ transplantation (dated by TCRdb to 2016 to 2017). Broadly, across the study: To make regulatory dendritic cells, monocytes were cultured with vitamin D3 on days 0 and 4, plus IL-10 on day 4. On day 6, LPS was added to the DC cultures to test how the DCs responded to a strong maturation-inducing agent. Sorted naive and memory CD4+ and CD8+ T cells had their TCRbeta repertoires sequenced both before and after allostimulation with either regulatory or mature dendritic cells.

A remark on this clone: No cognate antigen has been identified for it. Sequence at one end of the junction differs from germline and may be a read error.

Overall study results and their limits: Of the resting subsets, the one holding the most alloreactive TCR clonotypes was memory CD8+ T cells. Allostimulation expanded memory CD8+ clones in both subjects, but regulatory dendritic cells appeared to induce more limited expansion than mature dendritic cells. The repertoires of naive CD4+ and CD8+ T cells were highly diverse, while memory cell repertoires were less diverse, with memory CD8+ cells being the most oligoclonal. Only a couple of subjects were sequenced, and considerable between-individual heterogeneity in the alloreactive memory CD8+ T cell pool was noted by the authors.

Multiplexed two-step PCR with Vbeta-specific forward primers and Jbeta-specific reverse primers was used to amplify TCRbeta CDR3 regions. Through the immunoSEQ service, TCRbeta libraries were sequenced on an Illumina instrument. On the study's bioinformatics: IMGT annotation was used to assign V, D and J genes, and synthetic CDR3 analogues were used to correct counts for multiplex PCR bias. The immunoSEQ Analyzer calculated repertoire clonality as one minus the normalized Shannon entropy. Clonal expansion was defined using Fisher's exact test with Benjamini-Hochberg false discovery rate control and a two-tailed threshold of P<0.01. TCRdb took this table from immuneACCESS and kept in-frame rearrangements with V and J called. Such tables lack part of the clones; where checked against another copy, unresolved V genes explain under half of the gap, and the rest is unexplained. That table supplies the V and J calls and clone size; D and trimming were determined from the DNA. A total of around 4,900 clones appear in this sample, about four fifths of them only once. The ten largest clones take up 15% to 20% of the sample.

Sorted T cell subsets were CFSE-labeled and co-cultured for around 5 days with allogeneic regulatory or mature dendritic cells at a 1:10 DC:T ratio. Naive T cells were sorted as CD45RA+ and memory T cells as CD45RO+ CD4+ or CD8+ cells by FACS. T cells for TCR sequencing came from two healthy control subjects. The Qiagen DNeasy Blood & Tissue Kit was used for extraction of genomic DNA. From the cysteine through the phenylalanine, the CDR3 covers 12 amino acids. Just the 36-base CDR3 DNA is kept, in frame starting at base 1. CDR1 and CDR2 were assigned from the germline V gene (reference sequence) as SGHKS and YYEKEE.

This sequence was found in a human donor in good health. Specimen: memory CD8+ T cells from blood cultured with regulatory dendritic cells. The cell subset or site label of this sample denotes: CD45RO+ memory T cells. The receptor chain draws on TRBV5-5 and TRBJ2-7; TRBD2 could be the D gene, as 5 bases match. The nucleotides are TGTGCCAGCACCCGTACTAGTGAGAACCCGTCCTTC. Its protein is CASTRTSENPSF.